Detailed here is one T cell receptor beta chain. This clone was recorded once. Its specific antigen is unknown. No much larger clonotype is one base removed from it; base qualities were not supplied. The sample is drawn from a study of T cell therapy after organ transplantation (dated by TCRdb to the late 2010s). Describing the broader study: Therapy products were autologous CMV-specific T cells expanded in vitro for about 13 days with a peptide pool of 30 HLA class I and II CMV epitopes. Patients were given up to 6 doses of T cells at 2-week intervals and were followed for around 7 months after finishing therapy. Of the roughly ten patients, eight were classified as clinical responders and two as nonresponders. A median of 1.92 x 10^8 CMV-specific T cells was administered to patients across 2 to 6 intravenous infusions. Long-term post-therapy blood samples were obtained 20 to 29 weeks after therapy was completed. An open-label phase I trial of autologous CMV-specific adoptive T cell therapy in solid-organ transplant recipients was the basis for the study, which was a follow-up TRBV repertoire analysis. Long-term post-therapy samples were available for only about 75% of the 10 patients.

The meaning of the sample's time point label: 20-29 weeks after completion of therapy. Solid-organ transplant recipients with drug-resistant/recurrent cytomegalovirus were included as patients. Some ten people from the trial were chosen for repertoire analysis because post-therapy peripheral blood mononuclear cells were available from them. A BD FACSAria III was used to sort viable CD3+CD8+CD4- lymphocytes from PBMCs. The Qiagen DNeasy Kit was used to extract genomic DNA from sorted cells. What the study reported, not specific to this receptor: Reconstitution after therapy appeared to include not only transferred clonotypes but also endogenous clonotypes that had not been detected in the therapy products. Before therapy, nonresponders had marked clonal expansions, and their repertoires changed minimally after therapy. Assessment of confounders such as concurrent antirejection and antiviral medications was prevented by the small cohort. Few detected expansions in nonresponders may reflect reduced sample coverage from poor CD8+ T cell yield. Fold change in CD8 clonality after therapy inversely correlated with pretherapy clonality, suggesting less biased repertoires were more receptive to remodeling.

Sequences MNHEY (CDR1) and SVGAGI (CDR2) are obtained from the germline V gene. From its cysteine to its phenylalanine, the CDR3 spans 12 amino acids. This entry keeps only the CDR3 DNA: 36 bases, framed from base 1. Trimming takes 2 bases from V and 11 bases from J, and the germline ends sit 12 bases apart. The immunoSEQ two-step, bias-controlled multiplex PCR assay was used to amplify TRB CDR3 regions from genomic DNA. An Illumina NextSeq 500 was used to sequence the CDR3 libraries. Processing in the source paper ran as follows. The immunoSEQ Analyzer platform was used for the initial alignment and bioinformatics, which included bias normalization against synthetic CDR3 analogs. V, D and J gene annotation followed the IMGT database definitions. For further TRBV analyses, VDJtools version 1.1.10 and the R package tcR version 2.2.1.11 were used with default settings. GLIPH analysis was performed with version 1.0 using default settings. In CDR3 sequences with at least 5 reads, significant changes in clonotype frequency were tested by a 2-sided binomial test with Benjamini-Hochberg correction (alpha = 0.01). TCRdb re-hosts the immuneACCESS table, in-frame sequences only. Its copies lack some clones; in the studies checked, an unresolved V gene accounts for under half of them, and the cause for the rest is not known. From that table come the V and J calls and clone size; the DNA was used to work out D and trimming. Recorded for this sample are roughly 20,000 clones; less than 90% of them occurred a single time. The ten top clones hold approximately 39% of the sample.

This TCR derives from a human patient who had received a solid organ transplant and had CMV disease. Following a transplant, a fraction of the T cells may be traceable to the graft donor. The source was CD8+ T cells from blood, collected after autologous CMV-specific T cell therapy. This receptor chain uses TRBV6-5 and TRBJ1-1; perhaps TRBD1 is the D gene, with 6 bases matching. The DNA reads TGTGCCAGCAGTTACACCAGGACAGCGGCTTTCTTT. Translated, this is CASSYTRTAAFF.